A selection of T cell receptor beta chains follows, all from one sample in a study of blood T cell repertoires in COVID-19. The data were produced by immunoSEQ multiplex PCR, yet TCRdb's version contains in-frame clones alone and is incomplete. Of approximately 390,000 clones listed, around 87% are singletons. The sample taken for sequencing was peripheral blood. The receptors stem from a woman aged 55-70 years with COVID-19, enrolled during active disease. The CDR3 runs from the conserved cysteine through the conserved F or W. Fields, in order: clone size, J gene, D gene, V gene, CDR3 protein, CDR3 DNA. A D gene is named only where the DNA matches it firmly. Size is stated for part of the rows, as once, few or many counts, or as a class when the clone is expanded.

abundance: NA; j_gene: TRBJ1-2; d_gene: NA; v_gene: TRBV4-1; CDR3aa: CASSQDSGFNYGYTF; CDR3nt: TGCGCCAGCAGCCAAGATTCGGGATTTAACTATGGCTACACCTTC
abundance: NA; j_gene: TRBJ1-3; d_gene: NA; v_gene: TRBV28; CDR3aa: CASSLYVTAGNTIYF; CDR3nt: TGTGCCAGCAGTTTATATGTGACAGCTGGAAACACCATATATTTT
abundance: NA; j_gene: TRBJ2-1; d_gene: TRBD2; v_gene: TRBV23-1; CDR3aa: CASSLHRDSFTSGGSKEQFF; CDR3nt: TGCGCCAGCAGTCTCCACCGGGACAGTTTTACTAGCGGGGGGAGTAAGGAGCAGTTCTTC
abundance: NA; j_gene: TRBJ1-5; d_gene: NA; v_gene: TRBV24-1; CDR3aa: CATSESGTGRRNQPQHF; CDR3nt: TGTGCCACCAGTGAATCCGGGACCGGGAGGCGCAATCAGCCCCAGCATTTT
abundance: once; j_gene: TRBJ1-1; d_gene: NA; v_gene: TRBV3-1/TRBV3-2; CDR3aa: CASSGRRGSNTEAFF; CDR3nt: TGTGCCAGCAGCGGTCGAAGGGGATCGAACACTGAAGCTTTCTTT
abundance: NA; j_gene: TRBJ1-1; d_gene: TRBD1; v_gene: TRBV6-1; CDR3aa: CASSQQGQTNTEAFF; CDR3nt: TGTGCCAGCAGTCAACAGGGACAGACGAACACTGAAGCTTTCTTT
abundance: NA; j_gene: TRBJ1-5; d_gene: TRBD1; v_gene: TRBV30; CDR3aa: CAWSVQGGGQPQHF; CDR3nt: TGTGCCTGGAGTGTACAGGGGGGCGGCCAGCCCCAGCATTTT
abundance: NA; j_gene: TRBJ1-1; d_gene: NA; v_gene: TRBV10-3; CDR3aa: CAISGGDLLNTEAFF; CDR3nt: TGTGCCATCAGTGGGGGGGACCTCCTGAACACTGAAGCTTTCTTT
abundance: NA; j_gene: TRBJ1-2; d_gene: TRBD1; v_gene: TRBV7-2; CDR3aa: CASTLGQGGIYGYTF; CDR3nt: TGTGCCAGCACCCTTGGACAGGGCGGGATCTATGGCTACACCTTC
abundance: NA; j_gene: TRBJ2-3; d_gene: TRBD2; v_gene: TRBV5-1; CDR3aa: CASSFGTSGGAGTDTQYF; CDR3nt: TGCGCCAGCAGCTTCGGGACTAGCGGGGGGGCCGGGACAGATACGCAGTATTTT
abundance: NA; j_gene: TRBJ1-1; d_gene: NA; v_gene: TRBV4-2; CDR3aa: CASSQEDSEAFF; CDR3nt: TGTGCCAGCAGCCAAGAGGACAGTGAAGCTTTCTTT
abundance: NA; j_gene: TRBJ2-2; d_gene: NA; v_gene: TRBV6-1; CDR3aa: CASSEVRNTGELFF; CDR3nt: TGTGCCAGCAGTGAAGTTAGGAACACCGGGGAGCTGTTTTTT
abundance: NA; j_gene: TRBJ1-1; d_gene: NA; v_gene: TRBV11-3; CDR3aa: CASSLESGTEAFF; CDR3nt: TGTGCCAGCAGCTTAGAATCAGGCACTGAAGCTTTCTTT
abundance: NA; j_gene: TRBJ1-3; d_gene: NA; v_gene: TRBV27; CDR3aa: CASRALTGRRLGNTIYF; CDR3nt: TGTGCCAGCAGGGCCCTTACAGGGAGACGACTTGGAAACACCATATATTTT
abundance: NA; j_gene: TRBJ1-3; d_gene: TRBD1; v_gene: TRBV3-1/TRBV3-2; CDR3aa: CASSSGTGVGNTIYF; CDR3nt: TGTGCCAGCAGCTCCGGGACAGGGGTTGGAAACACCATATATTTT
abundance: NA; j_gene: TRBJ1-2; d_gene: TRBD1; v_gene: TRBV6-5; CDR3aa: CASSYNRGAYGYTF; CDR3nt: TGTGCCAGCAGTTACAACAGGGGGGCCTATGGCTACACCTTC
abundance: NA; j_gene: TRBJ1-5; d_gene: TRBD1; v_gene: TRBV10-3; CDR3aa: CAISAGQSSNQPQHF; CDR3nt: TGTGCCATCAGTGCGGGACAGAGTAGCAATCAGCCCCAGCATTTT
abundance: NA; j_gene: TRBJ1-1; d_gene: TRBD1; v_gene: TRBV10-2; CDR3aa: CASSVSPRDSEAFF; CDR3nt: TGCGCCAGCAGTGTGTCACCGCGGGACAGTGAAGCTTTCTTT
abundance: NA; j_gene: TRBJ1-1; d_gene: TRBD1; v_gene: TRBV6-5; CDR3aa: CASSYRDRGRGTEAFF; CDR3nt: TGTGCCAGCAGTTACAGGGACAGGGGTCGCGGCACTGAAGCTTTCTTT
abundance: few; j_gene: TRBJ2-1; d_gene: TRBD2; v_gene: TRBV2; CDR3aa: CASRMGGGLNEQFF; CDR3nt: TGTGCCAGCAGGATGGGCGGGGGGCTCAATGAGCAGTTCTTC
abundance: once; j_gene: TRBJ1-2; d_gene: NA; v_gene: TRBV6-2/TRBV6-3; CDR3aa: CASSQDIGYTF; CDR3nt: TGTGCCAGCAGCCAGGACATTGGCTACACCTTC
abundance: NA; j_gene: TRBJ2-5; d_gene: TRBD1; v_gene: TRBV3-1/TRBV3-2; CDR3aa: CASSHLSPGQGRETQYF; CDR3nt: TGTGCCAGCAGCCATCTTAGCCCGGGACAGGGACGAGAGACCCAGTACTTC